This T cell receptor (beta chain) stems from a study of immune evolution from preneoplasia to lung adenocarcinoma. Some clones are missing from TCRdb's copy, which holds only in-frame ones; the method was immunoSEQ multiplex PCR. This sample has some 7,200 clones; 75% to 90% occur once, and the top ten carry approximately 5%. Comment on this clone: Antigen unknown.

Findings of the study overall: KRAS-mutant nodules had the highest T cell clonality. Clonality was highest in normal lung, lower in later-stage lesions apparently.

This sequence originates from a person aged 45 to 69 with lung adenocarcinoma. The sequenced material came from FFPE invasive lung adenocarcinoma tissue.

The CDR3 DNA follows: TGTGCCAGCAGTCCCTTGGACATCTACGAGCAGTACTTC. Protein: CASSPLDIYEQYF. The V call is TRBV27, the J call TRBJ2-7; perhaps TRBD1 as D (5 bases). Germline V lookup: CDR1 MNHEY, CDR2 SMNVEV (reference sequence). The length of the CDR3 is 13 residues. V shed 5 bases and J shed 3 bases, with 11 bases lying between them.